The 16 T cell receptor beta chains given below trace back to one sample, sequenced in a study of cytomegalovirus exposure and HLA in healthy donors. Researchers ran the PCR with 60 Vbeta and 13 Jbeta primers. The repertoire was sequenced with immunoSEQ multiplex PCR; TCRdb's copy has only in-frame clones and lacks some. The sample shows over 100,000 clones, 78% of them seen only once. The sample taken for sequencing was PBMCs. The receptor source for this set is a female donor in good health and CMV-seronegative.

V gene TRBV9 combines with J gene TRBJ1-4, with TRBD1 matching 9 bases. Trimming took 4 bases from V and 8 from J; bases not matched to a gene: 15. This CDR3 has 17 residues. Germline V CDR1 and CDR2: SGDLS, YYNGEE. CDR3 sequence (DNA): TGTGCCAGCAGCCCGAGGAGCATTCGGACAGGGGAGGAAAAACTGTTTTTT. It yields the protein CASSPRSIRTGEEKLFF.

CDR3: CASGISGANVLTF. The DNA for the CDR3 is TGTGCCAGCGGCATCTCTGGGGCCAACGTCCTGACTTTC. The chain combines TRBV28 with TRBJ2-6; D gene unclear. Germline assignment: CDR1 MDHEN and CDR2 SYDVKM. V shed 8 bases and J shed 0 bases, with 5 bases lying between them. The CDR3 is 13 residues long.

This chain joins TRBV11-3 and TRBJ2-2; D is possibly TRBD2 (6 bases). CDR3 length equals 17 residues. V was clipped by 0 bases and J by 1 base, with 12 bases between them. Germline V gene lookup returns CDR1 SGHNT and CDR2 YENEEA. In nucleotides, the CDR3 is TGTGCCAGCAGCTTAGAGCTTGGCGGGATGAACACCGGGGAGCTGTTTTTT. Its protein product is CASSLELGGMNTGELFF.

This clone was observed a few times. Additional DNA sequences in this sample encode the identical CDR3. The V gene is TRBV5-1, the J gene TRBJ2-7, with 9 bases matching TRBD1. The germline V gene has CDR1 SGHRS and CDR2 YFSETQ. J gave up 3 bases and V 0 bases, and 4 bases lay outside the gene matches. This CDR3 comprises 15 residues. CDR3 region: CASSLVGQGVYEQYF. The CDR3 DNA sequence: TGCGCCAGCAGCTTGGTGGGACAGGGAGTCTACGAGCAGTACTTC.

This chain joins TRBV28 and TRBJ1-1; 10 nucleotides agree with TRBD1. With V trimmed by 6 bases and J by 8 bases, 9 bases remained unmatched. This CDR3 has 14 residues. Germline-derived CDR1 and CDR2 are MDHEN and SYDVKM. The CDR3, as DNA: TGTGCCAGCAGGGTGGGACAGGGGCTGGTAGAAGCTTTCTTT. Its translation: CASRVGQGLVEAFF.

The chain recombines TRBV9 with TRBJ2-1, with 9 bases that match TRBD2. Losses at the gene ends were 3 bases for V and 10 bases for J; bases not matched to a gene: 11. Germline CDR1 reads SGDLS; CDR2 reads YYNGEE. The CDR3 is 15 amino acids. The CDR3 DNA reads as TGTGCCAGCAGCGCAGATCCGGGACTAGCCCGGGAGCAGTTCTTC. Protein sequence: CASSADPGLAREQFF.

In this sample, this clone turned up once. The chain's CDR3 is CASSLGGTGSHEQYF. In DNA, the CDR3 is TGTGCCAGCAGCTTAGGAGGGACAGGGAGTCACGAGCAGTACTTC. The chain carries TRBV11-2 and TRBJ2-7; TRBD1 matches 9 bases. The CDR3 is 15 amino acids. Per the germline V gene, CDR1 is SGHAT and CDR2 is FQNNGV. Trimming removed 1 base from V and 5 bases from J; junction bases left unmatched: 6.

The J gene is TRBJ2-5, the V gene TRBV30; D unclear. The J call may not be correct, given that the DNA end is closer to TRBJ2-7. The CDR3 extends over 16 amino acids. CDR1 and CDR2 from the germline V gene are GTSNPN and SVGIG (reference sequence). Here the CDR3 reads CACQADQAGSPYEQYF. The CDR3 DNA reads as TGTGCCTGCCAAGCCGACCAGGCTGGGTCCCCCTACGAGCAGTACTTC.

The V gene is TRBV28, the J gene TRBJ1-2; perhaps TRBD1 as D (5 bases). Between the trimmed V and J ends, which lost 2 bases and 1 base, there was a span of 5 bases. The CDR3 loop spans 13 amino acids. Germline V gene data show CDR1 as MDHEN and CDR2 as SYDVKM. The CDR3 here is CASSLGHNYGYTF. CDR3 in DNA: TGTGCCAGCAGTTTAGGACATAACTATGGCTACACCTTC.

This clone was detected only once. The rearrangement links TRBV11-1 to TRBJ2-2; 9 nucleotides agree with TRBD1. The V and J ends lost 3 bases and 4 bases, in that order; junction bases with no gene match: 3. The CDR3 runs 15 residues. CDR1 is SGHAT, CDR2 FQDESV, per germline (reference sequence). The CDR3 protein is CASSLGQGTTGELFF. The CDR3 nucleotides are TGTGCCAGCAGCTTGGGACAGGGTACCACCGGGGAGCTGTTTTTT.

V and J are TRBV5-1 and TRBJ1-4; TRBD1 matches at 11 bases. The CDR3 length is 16 residues. V dropped 4 bases and J dropped 2; count of bases not matched to a gene: 4. Germline assignment: CDR1 SGHRS and CDR2 YFSETQ. In nucleotides, the CDR3 is TGCGCCAGCAGCGGTGGGACAGGGGGGACTAATGAAAAACTGTTTTTT. Amino acids: CASSGGTGGTNEKLFF.

The chain joins TRBV7-2 to TRBJ2-1; TRBD2 agrees at 10 bases. Trimming took 4 bases from V and 9 from J; bases not matched to a gene: 12. Germline lookup yields CDR1 SGHTA and CDR2 FQGNSA. This CDR3 comprises 16 residues. The CDR3 reads CASSSSGRAQRGEQFF. The CDR3 DNA sequence: TGTGCCAGCAGCTCAAGCGGGAGGGCCCAACGGGGTGAGCAGTTCTTC.

The J gene is TRBJ2-7, the V gene TRBV29-1, with TRBD2 matching 8 bases. CDR1 is SQVTM, CDR2 ANQGSEA, per germline. The J segment lost 7 bases and the V segment lost 0 bases, leaving 11 bases of the junction unmatched. The CDR3 extends over 15 amino acids. CDR3 protein: CSVEEASGSLREQYF. In DNA form, the CDR3 reads TGCAGCGTTGAAGAAGCTAGCGGGTCCTTACGGGAGCAGTACTTC.

CDR3 amino acids: CASGVQPQGGTYNEQFF. The CDR3 nucleotides are TGCGCCAGCGGGGTACAACCACAGGGGGGAACCTACAATGAGCAGTTCTTC. The chain is built from TRBV5-1 and TRBJ2-1, with TRBD1 matching over 8 bases. V lost 7 bases to trimming and J lost 2 bases; unmatched junction nucleotides: 14. The V gene's germline CDR1 is SGHRS and CDR2 YFSETQ. This CDR3 has 17 residues.

This chain links TRBV7-3 with TRBJ1-2, with D possibly matching TRBD1 (6 bases). CDR1 and CDR2 from the germline V gene are SGHTA and FQGTGA. This CDR3 spans 13 amino acids. V shed 5 bases and J shed 6 bases, with 13 bases lying between them. This chain's CDR3 is CASSQTPGDGYTF. The DNA of the CDR3 is TGTGCCAGCAGCCAAACCCCAGGGGATGGCTACACCTTC. The entire variable domain, with the rest obtained from reference TRBV7-3 and TRBJ1-2, is as follows: GAGVSQTPSNKVTEKGKYVELRCDPISGHTALYWYRQSLGQGPEFLIYFQGTGAADDSGLPNDRFFAVRPEGSVSTLKIQRTERGDSAVYLCASSQTPGDGYTFGSGTRLTVV.

The rearrangement joins TRBV28 to TRBJ1-4; 9 bases align to TRBD1. This CDR3 has 14 amino acids. Germline-derived CDR1 and CDR2 are MDHEN and SYDVKM. V was clipped by 6 bases and J by 4 bases; unmatched bases: 3. CDR3 nucleotides: TGTGCCAGCAGGGGGACAGGGTTTAATGAAAAACTGTTTTTT. Translating gives CASRGTGFNEKLFF.